These 30 T cell receptor beta chains came from one sample sequenced in a study of shared clonotypes between healthy human individuals. Clones were sequenced by immunoSEQ multiplex PCR, and TCRdb holds only the in-frame ones, with some missing. Of over 850,000 clones detected, approximately 80% appear once; the ten largest clones hold approximately 0.5%. Specimen: memory CD4+ T cells from PBMCs. The subset was: CD45RA-negative fraction. These receptors were taken from a young man in good health. Some clones in this sample may be carry-over from other donors' samples.

The J gene is TRBJ1-5, the V gene TRBV7-2; 9 nucleotides align to TRBD1. The CDR3 covers 16 residues. Germline V CDR1 and CDR2: SGHTA, FQGNSA. Trimming cost V 1 base and J 6 bases; bases outside gene matches: 7. CDR3 DNA: TGTGCCAGCAGCTTAGGGGGGACAGGGACGCGTCAGCCCCAGCATTTT. This encodes CASSLGGTGTRQPQHF.

The J gene is TRBJ2-7, the V gene TRBV28, with TRBD2 matching 10 bases. The CDR3 runs to 14 residues. J gave up 4 bases and V 8 bases, and 8 bases lay outside the gene matches. Germline-derived CDR1 and CDR2 are MDHEN and SYDVKM. The CDR3 DNA is TGTGCCAGCGGTACAGCGGGAGGGCCTTACGAGCAGTACTTC. This encodes CASGTAGGPYEQYF.

This rearrangement joins TRBV6-1 to TRBJ2-7; D gene uncertain. The CDR3 spans 14 residues. V shed 1 base and J shed 2 bases, with 9 bases lying between them. Per germline, CDR1 MNHNS and CDR2 SASEGT. CDR3 sequence: CASSEGPTTYEQYF. DNA for the CDR3: TGTGCCAGCAGTGAAGGACCGACCACCTACGAGCAGTACTTC.

The rearrangement uses TRBV10-3 and TRBJ2-1, with 10 bases aligning to TRBD2. Germline CDR1 is ENHRY and CDR2 is SYGVKD. V was clipped by 1 base and J by 8 bases; unmatched bases: 8. CDR3 size: 16 residues. The CDR3 protein is CAISEYPLAGAYEQFF. The DNA of the CDR3 is TGTGCCATCAGTGAGTACCCCCTAGCGGGAGCGTATGAGCAGTTCTTC.

This rearrangement joins TRBV7-8 to TRBJ2-5; D possibly matches TRBD1 or TRBD2 (5 bases each). The ends were cut back, 5 bases at V and 4 bases at J, with 14 bases in the middle. The germline V gene encodes CDR1 SGHVS and CDR2 FQNEAQ. The CDR3 is 14 amino acids. CDR3 sequence (DNA): TGTGCCAGCAGCCCCAGGGTCCGGGGAGAGACCCAGTACTTC. Amino acid sequence: CASSPRVRGETQYF.

The chain joins TRBV2 to TRBJ2-2, with 11 bases fitting TRBD1. The CDR3 covers 15 residues. Per the germline V gene, CDR1 is SNHLY and CDR2 is FYNNEI. The J segment lost 3 bases and the V segment lost 7 bases, leaving 4 bases of the junction unmatched. For the CDR3, the DNA is TGTGCCAGCACCAGGGACAGGGGGTACACCGGGGAGCTGTTTTTT. Translation gives CASTRDRGYTGELFF.

V gene TRBV5-1 combines with J gene TRBJ2-3; D is perhaps TRBD1 or TRBD2 (6 bases each). Between the trimmed V and J ends, which lost 3 bases and 0 bases, there was a span of 11 bases. Germline V gene lookup returns CDR1 SGHRS and CDR2 YFSETQ. The CDR3 spans 15 residues. The DNA for the CDR3 is TGCGCCAGCAGCTGGGGGGACACTAGCACAGATACGCAGTATTTT. Residues: CASSWGDTSTDTQYF.

This clone was detected a few times. The J gene is TRBJ1-5, the V gene TRBV27; possibly TRBD1 for D (5 bases). This CDR3 region has 17 residues. Trimming shortened V by 9 bases and J by 2 bases, and 23 bases separated the two germline ends. Germline V lookup: CDR1 MNHEY, CDR2 SMNVEV (reference sequence). The CDR3 DNA sequence: TGTGCCAGTCTTAAACGGGACGTCGGAGGTGGCAATCAGCCCCAGCATTTT. This translates into CASLKRDVGGGNQPQHF.

This rearrangement joins TRBV30 to TRBJ2-1; 12 bases are a match to TRBD2. Germline V gene data show CDR1 as GTSNPN and CDR2 as SVGIG (reference sequence). V shed 5 bases and J 9 bases; nucleotides not matched to a gene: 5. The CDR3 sequence is 13 residues long. The CDR3 protein is CAWGLAGFTEQFF. CDR3 in DNA: TGTGCCTGGGGACTAGCGGGATTTACTGAGCAGTTCTTC.

The genes are TRBV6-6 and TRBJ1-5; no reliable D call. Trimming removed 0 bases at V and 4 bases at J, with 7 bases between. CDR1 and CDR2 (germline): MNHNY, SVGAGI (reference sequence). This CDR3 has 14 residues. The CDR3 region is CASSYSTQNQPQHF. CDR3 bases: TGTGCCAGCAGTTACTCTACACAGAATCAGCCCCAGCATTTT.

J is TRBJ2-2 and V is TRBV2, with 12 positions matching TRBD2. The length of the CDR3 is 17 residues. Germline CDR1 SNHLY, CDR2 FYNNEI. V gave up 3 bases and J gave up 4 bases; unmatched junction bases: 6. The CDR3 nucleotides are TGTGCCAGCAGTGATCTAGCGGGAGGGCGGGGCACCGGGGAGCTGTTTTTT. This codes for CASSDLAGGRGTGELFF.

The chain joins TRBV15 to TRBJ1-1; 7 nucleotides match TRBD1. This CDR3 contains 16 residues. With V trimmed by 5 bases and J by 5 bases, 14 bases remained unmatched. Germline V lookup: CDR1 LNHNV, CDR2 YYDKDF (reference sequence). CDR3 region: CATSSPPGRGGTEAFF. The CDR3 region has the DNA TGTGCCACCAGCTCCCCTCCGGGCAGGGGGGGTACTGAAGCTTTCTTT.

This chain joins TRBV5-5 and TRBJ2-3, with TRBD2 identical over 12 bases. The V segment lost 4 bases and the J segment 0 bases; nucleotides outside the gene matches: 3. The CDR3 consists of 16 residues. The germline V gene encodes CDR1 SGHKS and CDR2 YYEKEE (reference sequence). Here the CDR3 reads CASSAGLAGSTDTQYF. The CDR3 region has the DNA TGTGCCAGCAGCGCGGGACTAGCGGGCAGCACAGATACGCAGTATTTT.

The genes are TRBV15 and TRBJ1-5; no firm D call. The germline gives CDR1 LNHNV, CDR2 YYDKDF (reference sequence). The CDR3 sequence is 17 residues long. With 0 bases removed from V and 7 bases from J, the gap between germline ends came to 19 bases. The chain's CDR3 is CATSRDSWSGVRQPQHF. In DNA, the CDR3 is TGTGCCACCAGCAGAGATAGTTGGAGCGGGGTTCGCCAGCCCCAGCATTTT.

With regard to this clone: The sample carries other DNA sequences with the same CDR3. The chain recombines TRBV19 with TRBJ1-1, with 8 bases lining up with TRBD1. The CDR3 loop spans 15 amino acids. The junction had 6 bases not matched to a gene; V was cut back by 5 bases and J by 1 base. Germline CDR1 is LNHDA and CDR2 is SQIVND (reference sequence). As DNA, the CDR3 is TGTGCCAGTAGTGCCCTCGGACAGGGGAACACTGAAGCTTTCTTT. Amino acid sequence: CASSALGQGNTEAFF.

The V gene is TRBV30, the J gene TRBJ1-6; D is unclear. Deletions cut 5 bases from V and 4 bases from J, with 9 bases between. Germline-derived CDR1 and CDR2 are GTSNPN and SVGIG (reference sequence). The CDR3 consists of 13 residues. The CDR3 spells CAWSNEYNSPLHF. As DNA, the CDR3 is TGTGCCTGGTCGAATGAGTATAATTCACCCCTCCACTTT.

This chain links TRBV29-1 with TRBJ2-5, with 8 bases fitting TRBD1. The CDR3 extends over 12 amino acids. Germline V CDR1 and CDR2: SQVTM, ANQGSEA. V was clipped by 6 bases and J by 1 base; unmatched bases: 1. The CDR3 DNA follows: TGCAGCGTAACAGGGGGCCAAGAGACCCAGTACTTC. Protein: CSVTGGQETQYF. The variable domain in full, completed from reference TRBV29-1 and TRBJ2-5, reads SAVISQKPSRDICQRGTSLTIQCQVDSQVTMMFWYRQQPGQSLTLIATANQGSEATYESGFVIDKFPISRPNLTFSTLTVSNMSPEDSSIYLCSVTGGQETQYFGPGTRLLVL.

This chain joins TRBV5-6 and TRBJ2-1, with D unresolved. V was cut by 0 bases and J by 2 bases, with 9 bases left in between. From germline, CDR1 is SGHDT and CDR2 YYEEEE. The CDR3 is made up of 15 amino acids. The CDR3 DNA follows: TGTGCCAGCAGCTTGGGGCACACGGCCTACAATGAGCAGTTCTTC. It is translated as CASSLGHTAYNEQFF.

The chain carries TRBV7-3 and TRBJ2-7, with D unresolved. The CDR3 is 14 amino acids. The germline V gene encodes CDR1 SGHTA and CDR2 FQGTGA. Deletions cut 5 bases from V and 2 bases from J, with 13 bases between. The CDR3 here is CASSRTANPYEQYF. In nucleotides, the CDR3 is TGTGCCAGCAGCCGAACTGCTAACCCCTACGAGCAGTACTTC.

The rearrangement joins TRBV7-8 to TRBJ2-3; TRBD2 matches at 8 bases. Germline CDR1 is SGHVS and CDR2 is FQNEAQ. The J segment lost 6 bases and the V segment lost 3 bases, leaving 14 bases of the junction unmatched. CDR3 size: 17 residues. The DNA for the CDR3 is TGTGCCAGCAGCTTGACCCACCCTCGGGCGGGAGGTGATACGCAGTATTTT. It yields the protein CASSLTHPRAGGDTQYF.

The chain links TRBV11-2 to TRBJ2-1; 7 bases agree with TRBD1. The CDR3 length is 16 residues. Germline assignment: CDR1 SGHAT and CDR2 FQNNGV. Trimming removed 5 bases from V and 1 base from J; junction bases left unmatched: 8. CDR3 in DNA: TGTGCCAGCAGCACAGTACAGGGGAGATCCTACAATGAGCAGTTCTTC. This gives the protein CASSTVQGRSYNEQFF.

This rearrangement joins TRBV19 to TRBJ1-5; 7 bases match TRBD1. J lost 0 bases, V lost 7 bases, and 21 bases had no gene match. Germline-derived CDR1 and CDR2 are LNHDA and SQIVND (reference sequence). The CDR3 is made up of 20 amino acids. The CDR3 here is CASMSVTGTAGGYSNQPQHF. The CDR3 DNA follows: TGTGCCAGTATGTCCGTCACCGGGACAGCGGGGGGTTATAGCAATCAGCCCCAGCATTTT.

This clone came up a few times. The rearrangement joins TRBV6-6 to TRBJ2-2; the D is unclear. Trimming cost V 5 bases and J 1 base, with 5 bases left between them. This CDR3 has 13 residues. Germline V CDR1 and CDR2: MNHNY, SVGAGI (reference sequence). DNA of the CDR3: TGTGCCAGCAGTCGACTGAACACCGGGGAGCTGTTTTTT. Translating gives CASSRLNTGELFF.

The chain carries TRBV7-2 and TRBJ1-1; D is ambiguous. Germline CDR1 SGHTA, CDR2 FQGNSA. The CDR3 has 13 amino acids. Trimming took off 3 bases at V and 5 bases at J, with 10 bases between the two ends. The CDR3 DNA reads TGTGCCAGCAGCTTTTCTCGGGAGACTGAAGCTTTCTTT. Protein: CASSFSRETEAFF.

This sequence joins TRBV28 and TRBJ2-5; 10 nucleotides agree with TRBD1. V lost 0 bases to trimming and J lost 5 bases; unmatched junction nucleotides: 6. The V gene's germline CDR1 is MDHEN and CDR2 SYDVKM. This CDR3 is built from 16 residues. CDR3 sequence (DNA): TGTGCCAGCAGTTTATGGGGACAGGGGATTAGGGAGACCCAGTACTTC. This gives the protein CASSLWGQGIRETQYF. The whole variable domain, remainder taken from reference TRBV28 and TRBJ2-5, is DVKVTQSSRYLVKRTGEKVFLECVQDMDHENMFWYRQDPGLGLRLIYFSYDVKMKEKGDIPEGYSVSREKKERFSLILESASTNQTSMYLCASSLWGQGIRETQYFGPGTRLLVL.

The chain links TRBV7-8 to TRBJ1-2; unclear D gene. Germline V gene lookup returns CDR1 SGHVS and CDR2 FQNEAQ. V was trimmed by 2 bases and J by 0 bases, leaving 10 bases between them. The CDR3 consists of 15 residues. Here the CDR3 DNA reads TGTGCCAGCAGCTTAAAGCCGAATACTAACTATGGCTACACCTTC. Protein sequence: CASSLKPNTNYGYTF.

This chain links TRBV28 with TRBJ1-2; D perhaps matches TRBD1 (5 bases). Germline V gives CDR1 MDHEN, CDR2 SYDVKM. The CDR3 consists of 14 residues. With 5 bases removed from V and 8 bases from J, the gap between germline ends came to 18 bases. The chain's CDR3 is CASSHPRLGRGYTF. In DNA, the CDR3 is TGTGCCAGCAGTCACCCGAGGCTGGGGCGCGGCTACACCTTC.

The J gene is TRBJ1-5, the V gene TRBV6-6; D might be TRBD1 (6 bases). Trimming shortened V by 5 bases and J by 5 bases, and 16 bases separated the two germline ends. Germline lookup yields CDR1 MNHNY and CDR2 SVGAGI (reference sequence). The CDR3 totals 15 residues. The chain's CDR3 is CASSPEGGSHQPQHF. The CDR3 bases are TGTGCCAGCAGTCCGGAGGGGGGGAGCCATCAGCCCCAGCATTTT.

This chain links TRBV28 with TRBJ1-1; D perhaps matches TRBD1 (5 bases). Looked up from germline, CDR1 is MDHEN and CDR2 is SYDVKM. Trimming took off 1 base at V and 0 bases at J, with 21 bases between the two ends. The CDR3 has 19 residues. Here the CDR3 DNA reads TGTGCCAGCAGTTTATTAAACAGGAGGGGAATTCGGATGAACACTGAAGCTTTCTTT. It is translated as CASSLLNRRGIRMNTEAFF.

This clone was seen a handful of times. The genes are TRBV14 and TRBJ2-7; D remains ambiguous. The CDR3 is 13 amino acids. The V end lost 0 bases, the J end lost 5 bases, and 8 bases lay between the germline ends. CDR1 and CDR2 (germline): SGHDN, FVKESK. In nucleotides, the CDR3 is TGTGCCAGCAGCCAAGATTTTGTCCACGAGCAGTACTTC. It specifies CASSQDFVHEQYF.